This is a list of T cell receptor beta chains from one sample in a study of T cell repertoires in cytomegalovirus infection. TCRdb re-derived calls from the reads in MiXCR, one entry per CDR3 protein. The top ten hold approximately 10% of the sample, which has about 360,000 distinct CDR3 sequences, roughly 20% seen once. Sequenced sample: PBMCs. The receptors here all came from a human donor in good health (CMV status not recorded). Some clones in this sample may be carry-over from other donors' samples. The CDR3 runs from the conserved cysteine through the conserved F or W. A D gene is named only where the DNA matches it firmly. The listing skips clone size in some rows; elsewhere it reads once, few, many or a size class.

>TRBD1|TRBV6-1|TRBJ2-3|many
CASSPGQATDTQYF
TGTGCCAGCAGTCCGGGACAGGCCACAGATACGCAGTATTTT
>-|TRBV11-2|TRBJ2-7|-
CASSLAGQGSEQYF
TGTGCCAGCAGCCTAGCGGGACAGGGTAGCGAGCAGTACTTC
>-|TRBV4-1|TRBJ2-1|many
CASSQGLPTYWGGNEQFF
TGCGCCAGCAGCCAAGGTCTACCGACCTATTGGGGTGGCAATGAGCAGTTCTTC
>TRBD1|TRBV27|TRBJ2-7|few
CASSGTEAYEQYF
TGTGCCAGCAGCGGGACAGAGGCCTACGAGCAGTACTTC
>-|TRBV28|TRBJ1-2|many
CASSLGGGGSGYGYTF
TGTGCCAGCAGTTTAGGGGGCGGCGGCTCAGGGTATGGCTACACCTTC
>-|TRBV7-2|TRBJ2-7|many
CASSLSLSYEQYF
TGTGCCAGCAGCCTGAGCCTCTCCTACGAGCAGTACTTC
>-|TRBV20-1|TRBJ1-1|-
CSARDPDTEAFF
TGCAGTGCTAGAGATCCGGACACTGAAGCTTTCTTT
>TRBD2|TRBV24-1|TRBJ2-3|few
CATSDRTSGYRTDTQYF
TGTGCCACCAGTGATAGGACTAGCGGGTACCGCACAGATACGCAGTATTTT
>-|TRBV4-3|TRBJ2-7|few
CASSQVLSSEQYF
TGCGCCAGCAGCCAGGTATTAAGCTCCGAGCAGTACTTC
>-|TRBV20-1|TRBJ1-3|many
CSALKDSGNTIYF
TGCAGTGCTCTGAAAGACTCTGGAAACACCATATATTTT
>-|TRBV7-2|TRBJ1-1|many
CASSFRGMNTEAFF
TGTGCCAGCAGCTTCAGGGGTATGAACACTGAAGCTTTCTTT
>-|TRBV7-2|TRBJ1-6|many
CASSRYNSPLHF
TGTGCCAGCAGTCGGTATAATTCACCCCTCCACTTT
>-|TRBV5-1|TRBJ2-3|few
CASSLGPPGASTDTQYF
TGCGCCAGCAGCTTGGGACCGCCTGGAGCTAGCACAGATACGCAGTATTTT
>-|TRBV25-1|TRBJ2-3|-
CASSEGGVPDTQYF
TGTGCCAGCAGTGAAGGAGGGGTTCCAGATACGCAGTATTTT
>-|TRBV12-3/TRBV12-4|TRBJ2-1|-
CASTPSSSRSYNEQFF
TGTGCCAGCACCCCTTCTAGTTCCCGCTCCTACAATGAGCAGTTCTTC
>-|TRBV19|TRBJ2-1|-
CASSPRVRSYNEQFF
TGTGCCAGTAGTCCCAGAGTGCGCTCATACAATGAGCAGTTCTTC
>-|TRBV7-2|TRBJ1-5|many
CASSLGVIGNQPQHF
TGTGCCAGCAGCTTAGGGGTCATCGGCAATCAGCCCCAGCATTTT